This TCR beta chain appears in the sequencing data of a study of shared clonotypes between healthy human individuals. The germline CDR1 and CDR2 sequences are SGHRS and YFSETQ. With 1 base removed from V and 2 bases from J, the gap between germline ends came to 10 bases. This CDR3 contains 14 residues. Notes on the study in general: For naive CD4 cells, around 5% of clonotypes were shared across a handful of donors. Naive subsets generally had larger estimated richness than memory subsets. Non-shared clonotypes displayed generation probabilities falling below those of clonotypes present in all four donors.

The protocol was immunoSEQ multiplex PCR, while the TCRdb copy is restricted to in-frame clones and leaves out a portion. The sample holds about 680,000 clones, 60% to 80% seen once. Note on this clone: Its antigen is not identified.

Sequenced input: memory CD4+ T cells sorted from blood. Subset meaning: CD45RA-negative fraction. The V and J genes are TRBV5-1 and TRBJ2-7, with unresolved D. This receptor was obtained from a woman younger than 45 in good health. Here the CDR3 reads CASSLSDGAYEQYF. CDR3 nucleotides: TGCGCCAGCAGCTTGTCGGATGGGGCCTACGAGCAGTACTTC.